The next 8 T cell receptor beta chains were all read from a single sample in a study of cytomegalovirus exposure and HLA in healthy donors. PCR was performed using 60 Vbeta and 13 Jbeta primers. Libraries were prepared by immunoSEQ multiplex PCR; TCRdb keeps only in-frame clonotypes and omits some of them. The table has 130,000 or so clones, 8.5% seen once. Sequenced material: PBMCs. The source of these receptors is a man aged 40-49 years in good health and CMV-seronegative.

The V and J genes are TRBV5-1 and TRBJ2-4; the D is unclear. V lost 0 bases, J lost 0 bases, and 4 bases lay in between. Germline V gives CDR1 SGHRS, CDR2 YFSETQ. This CDR3 has 14 residues. The CDR3 loop is CASSLDRAKNIQYF. The CDR3 nucleotides read TGCGCCAGCAGCTTGGACAGAGCCAAAAACATTCAGTACTTC.

V and J are TRBV19 and TRBJ1-2; D might be TRBD1 (5 bases). Trimming left V 5 bases short and J 4 bases short, with 17 bases between. Germline CDR1 and CDR2: LNHDA and SQIVND (reference sequence). This CDR3 is built from 15 residues. CDR3 bases: TGTGCCAGTAGTCGGGGGGGATCCAAGCTCTATGGCTACACCTTC. It is translated as CASSRGGSKLYGYTF.

CDR3 protein: CASTRGGSNDEQFF. The CDR3 DNA sequence: TGCGCCAGCACCAGAGGGGGATCGAACGATGAGCAGTTCTTC. This sequence joins TRBV5-1 and TRBJ2-1, with D possibly matching TRBD1 (6 bases). Germline CDR1 reads SGHRS; CDR2 reads YFSETQ. The CDR3 contains 14 residues. Trimming pared 6 bases from V and 8 bases from J, leaving 18 bases between.

This clone was counted between two and nine times. The chain joins TRBV4-1 to TRBJ2-1; 11 nucleotides match TRBD2. J gave up 10 bases and V 0 bases, and 11 bases lay outside the gene matches. Germline CDR1 and CDR2: MGHRA and YSYEKL. The CDR3 sequence is 17 residues long. The CDR3 spells CASSQDRLAGGKGEQFF. DNA for the CDR3: TGCGCCAGCAGCCAAGATCGCCTAGCGGGGGGTAAGGGGGAGCAGTTCTTC.

With respect to this clone: Other DNA variants within this sample encode the same CDR3. This chain uses TRBV7-2 with TRBJ1-2, with TRBD1 matching over 10 bases. Looked up from germline, CDR1 is SGHTA and CDR2 is FQGNSA. Germline trimming cut 5 bases from V and 3 bases from J; bases unmatched to any gene: 6. The CDR3 is 15 residues long. The CDR3 bases are TGTGCCAGCAGCAGAGGGACAGGGGTTGACTATGGCTACACCTTC. It specifies CASSRGTGVDYGYTF.

J is TRBJ2-3 and V is TRBV14, with TRBD1 matching over 9 bases. The length of the CDR3 is 16 residues. Trimming removed 4 bases from V and 4 bases from J; junction bases left unmatched: 9. CDR1 is SGHDN and CDR2 is FVKESK in the germline V gene. The DNA of the CDR3 is TGTGCCAGCAGCCTATTTGACAGGGGGAGCGCAGATACGCAGTATTTT. It encodes CASSLFDRGSADTQYF.

This chain joins TRBV10-2 and TRBJ1-2; tentatively, D is TRBD1 (6 bases). The CDR3 runs 14 residues. Trimming removed 7 bases from V and 4 bases from J, with 16 bases in between. Germline-derived CDR1 and CDR2 are WSHSY and SAAADI. The CDR3 protein is CASTGGRSIYGYTF. The DNA for the CDR3 is TGCGCCAGCACCGGGGGGCGATCAATCTATGGCTACACCTTC.

V is TRBV9 and J is TRBJ1-4, with unresolved D. The V and J ends lost 4 bases and 4 bases respectively, with 11 bases between them. The CDR3 spans 14 residues. Per germline, CDR1 SGDLS and CDR2 YYNGEE. The CDR3 nucleotides read TGTGCCAGCAGCCCGGGAAGGGTTAATGAAAAACTGTTTTTT. Its translation: CASSPGRVNEKLFF.